These 27 T cell receptor beta chains share one sample of origin, sequenced in a study of T cells in Graves' hyperthyroidism and ophthalmopathy. RNA transcripts gave rise to amplified TCR beta CDR3 regions. The HTBI set primed first-round TCR CDR3 RT-PCR. TCRdb redid the calling of the multiplex PCR reads with MiXCR, one entry per CDR3 protein. The sample yields nearly 750,000 distinct CDR3 sequences, over 35% seen once. The specimen sequenced was blood. Receptor source: a woman in her thirties or forties with Graves' hyperthyroidism.

A single count supports this clonotype. This chain links TRBV29-1 with TRBJ1-2; D call uncertain. The CDR3 length is 12 residues. The germline V gene encodes CDR1 SQVTM and CDR2 ANQGSEA. V was pared by 4 bases and J by 3 bases, with 9 bases between. The CDR3, as DNA: TGCAGCGTTGCCGGGTCGCACTATGGCTACACCTTC. This sequence encodes CSVAGSHYGYTF.

This clonotype was observed at least ten times. The chain carries TRBV7-2 and TRBJ2-5, with TRBD2 matching 8 bases. The CDR3 spans 14 residues. Germline CDR1 and CDR2: SGHTA and FQGNSA. J gave up 7 bases and V 4 bases, and 8 bases lay outside the gene matches. Here the CDR3 reads CASSSDSGVVTQYF. CDR3 sequence (DNA): TGTGCCAGCAGCTCAGATAGCGGGGTGGTGACCCAGTACTTC.

CDR3: CASSTYEGETQYF. DNA for the CDR3: TGTGCCAGCAGTACGTATGAGGGCGAGACCCAGTACTTC. The chain combines TRBV6-2 or TRBV6-3 with TRBJ2-5; D is possibly TRBD2 (5 bases). Germline V lookup: CDR1 MNHEY, CDR2 SVGEGT. Trimming pared 5 bases from V and 5 bases from J, leaving 12 bases between. This CDR3 spans 13 amino acids.

This clonotype was picked up many times. The V call is TRBV2, the J call TRBJ1-4; 10 bases line up with TRBD1. The trim removed 6 bases at V and 8 bases at J, leaving 6 bases unmatched. The CDR3 consists of 14 residues. Germline V gene lookup returns CDR1 SNHLY and CDR2 FYNNEI. CDR3 in amino acids: CASRDGTGAEKLFF. CDR3 sequence (DNA): TGTGCCAGCAGGGACGGGACAGGGGCCGAAAAACTGTTTTTT. Full variable domain (missing parts from reference TRBV2 and TRBJ1-4): EPEVTQTPSHQVTQMGQEVILRCVPISNHLYFYWYRQILGQKVEFLVSFYNNEISEKSEIFDDQFSVERPDGSNFTLKIRSTKLEDSAMYFCASRDGTGAEKLFFGSGTQLSVL.

This clonotype came up a few times. One end of the junction does not line up with germline, which may come from a read error. This chain links TRBV14 with TRBJ2-5; a possible D gene is TRBD2 (5 bases). The CDR3 consists of 16 residues. The germline gives CDR1 SGHDN, CDR2 FVKESK. DNA of the CDR3: TGCGCCAGCAGCCAAGAGCGGAACGGCGCGCGGGAGACCCAGTACTTC. Protein product: CASSQERNGARETQYF.

This clonotype was picked up many times. This chain uses TRBV24-1 with TRBJ1-1; D is perhaps TRBD1 (5 bases). CDR3 length: 13 residues. In germline, CDR1 is KGHDR, CDR2 SFDVKD. The V end lost 7 bases, the J end lost 6 bases, and 14 bases lay between the germline ends. The CDR3 DNA reads TGTGCCACCAGGAAAGGGTGGGACCCTGAAGCTTTCTTT. It specifies CATRKGWDPEAFF.

This clonotype was found many times. For the CDR3, the DNA is TGTGCCATCAGTGAGGGGGGACAGCCAAATCAGCCCCAGCATTTT. It encodes CAISEGGQPNQPQHF. V is TRBV10-3 and J is TRBJ1-5; 7 nucleotides agree with TRBD1. V lost 2 bases, J lost 4 bases, and 5 bases stayed unmatched. Germline-derived CDR1 and CDR2 are ENHRY and SYGVKD. The CDR3 extends over 15 amino acids.

V gene TRBV7-2 combines with J gene TRBJ2-7, with TRBD2 matching 8 bases. J gave up 7 bases and V 2 bases, and 7 bases lay outside the gene matches. CDR3 length: 14 amino acids. The germline V gene encodes CDR1 SGHTA and CDR2 FQGNSA. In nucleotides, the CDR3 is TGTGCCAGCAGCTTAATAGCGGGGTCCAATGAGCAGTACTTC. Its protein product is CASSLIAGSNEQYF. Using reference TRBV7-2 and TRBJ2-7 for the parts outside the CDR3, the full variable domain is GAGVSQSPSNKVTEKGKDVELRCDPISGHTALYWYRQSLGQGLEFLIYFQGNSAPDKSGLPSDRFSAERTGGSVSTLTIQRTQQEDSAVYLCASSLIAGSNEQYFGPGTRLTVT.

With regard to this clonotype: A much larger clonotype is one base distant, so this may be a read error. CDR3 DNA: TGTGCCAGCGGGCCGACAGCTGAGTATGGCTACACCTTC. It is translated as CASGPTAEYGYTF. The J gene is TRBJ1-2, the V gene TRBV11-2; a weak D match, TRBD1 (5 bases). The V end lost 8 bases, the J end lost 5 bases, and 15 bases lay between the germline ends. Germline CDR1 and CDR2: SGHAT and FQNNGV. The CDR3 is 13 residues long.

This chain uses TRBV19 with TRBJ2-6, with D possibly called TRBD1 or TRBD2 (6 bases each). Germline V gives CDR1 LNHDA, CDR2 SQIVND (reference sequence). The CDR3 extends over 17 amino acids. V was pared by 3 bases and J by 2 bases, with 14 bases between. The CDR3 DNA reads as TGTGCCAGTAGTATCTCCCTCGGGGGCGCTGGGGCCAACGTCCTGACTTTC. Protein: CASSISLGGAGANVLTF.

This clonotype has only a few counts. The genes are TRBV7-9 and TRBJ1-2, with 7 positions matching TRBD1. Germline CDR1 SEHNR, CDR2 FQNEAQ (reference sequence). V gave up 5 bases and J gave up 1 base; unmatched junction bases: 4. This CDR3 region has 14 residues. Written as DNA, the CDR3 is TGTGCCAGCAGCGGCGGGACAGTTAACTATGGCTACACCTTC. Its protein product is CASSGGTVNYGYTF.

The gene calls are TRBV12-3 or TRBV12-4 and TRBJ1-4; 7 bases line up with TRBD1. V dropped 6 bases and J dropped 0; count of bases not matched to a gene: 4. The CDR3 sequence is 15 residues long. The DNA for the CDR3 is TGTGCCAGCAGCCCCGGACAGGCAACTAATGAAAAACTGTTTTTT. Its protein product is CASSPGQATNEKLFF.

This clonotype was counted at least ten times. The chain has TRBV5-1 and TRBJ1-1, with D perhaps TRBD1 (6 bases). Germline CDR1 is SGHRS and CDR2 is YFSETQ. The V end was cut by 4 bases, the J end by 0 bases, with 13 bases between. This CDR3 contains 15 residues. The CDR3 loop is CASSSPGHLNTEAFF. The DNA for the CDR3 is TGCGCCAGCAGCAGTCCGGGACATTTGAACACTGAAGCTTTCTTT.

This clonotype was seen repeatedly, ten times or more. The J gene is TRBJ1-2, the V gene TRBV20-1, with TRBD1 matching over 9 bases. Germline trimming cut 6 bases from V and 6 bases from J; bases unmatched to any gene: 5. The CDR3 has 12 amino acids. Germline lookup yields CDR1 DFQATT and CDR2 SNEGSKA (reference sequence). CDR3 coding DNA: TGCAGTGCGGGACAGGGAACCGATGGCTACACCTTC. Protein sequence: CSAGQGTDGYTF.

Many counts were recorded for this clonotype. This rearrangement joins TRBV7-2 to TRBJ2-2, with 8 nucleotides matching TRBD1. Germline loops: CDR1 SGHTA, CDR2 FQGNSA. J was trimmed by 5 bases and V by 5 bases; bases with no gene match: 10. This CDR3 has 16 residues. The CDR3 DNA follows: TGTGCCAGCAGCCGGGAGACAGGGGCTTTGACCGGGGAGCTGTTTTTT. Encoded protein: CASSRETGALTGELFF.

This clonotype showed up just a few times. The rearrangement joins TRBV6-2 or TRBV6-3 to TRBJ2-5; the D gene is possibly TRBD1 (6 bases). CDR1 MNHEY and CDR2 SVGEGT come from the germline V gene. The germline V and J ends were trimmed by 5 bases and 5 bases, with 21 bases remaining between them. The CDR3 is made up of 16 amino acids. The CDR3 loop is CASSGPETGNGETQYF. CDR3 in DNA: TGTGCCAGCAGTGGACCGGAGACAGGAAACGGGGAGACCCAGTACTTC.

J is TRBJ1-4 and V is TRBV5-8, with TRBD1 matching over 8 bases. After removal of 2 bases from V and 5 bases from J, the junction contained 5 bases not matched to a gene. The CDR3 extends over 15 amino acids. Germline V gives CDR1 SGHTS, CDR2 YDEGEE. The CDR3, as DNA: TGTGCCAGCAGCTTATACAGGGGGATAAATGAAAAACTGTTTTTT. Translated, it gives CASSLYRGINEKLFF. Filled out from reference TRBV5-8 and TRBJ1-4, the complete variable domain reads EAGVTQSPTHLIKTRGQQATLRCSPISGHTSVYWYQQALGLGLQFLLWYDEGEERNRGNFPPRFSGRQFPNYSSELNVNALELEDSALYLCASSLYRGINEKLFFGSGTQLSVL.

The V and J genes are TRBV7-3 and TRBJ2-1, with D perhaps TRBD2 (5 bases). The CDR3 extends over 16 amino acids. Germline values: CDR1 SGHTA, CDR2 FQGTGA. Between the trimmed V and J ends, which lost 2 bases and 2 bases, there was a span of 13 bases. In nucleotides, the CDR3 is TGTGCCAGCAGCTTACTACGGACGGGGACCTACAATGAGCAGTTCTTC. Its protein is CASSLLRTGTYNEQFF.

Comment on this clonotype: Germline is not matched at one junction end, which may reflect a read error. This sequence joins TRBV24-1 and TRBJ1-1, with TRBD1 identical over 9 bases. This CDR3 comprises 16 residues. Germline CDR1 is KGHDR and CDR2 is SFDVKD. The CDR3 protein is CASSLTGTGRRPEAFF. In DNA form, the CDR3 reads TGTGCCAGCAGTTTGACCGGGACAGGGCGCAGGCCTGAAGCTTTCTTT.

Regarding this clonotype: This may be a read error: a much more frequent sequence differs by one nucleotide. The gene calls are TRBV7-9 and TRBJ2-2; the D gene could be TRBD1 or TRBD2 (6 bases each). CDR1 is SEHNR and CDR2 is FQNEAQ in the germline V gene (reference sequence). The CDR3 runs to 14 residues. The CDR3 DNA is TGTGCCAGCAGTCCAGGGACATTTACCGGGGGGCTGTTTTTT. This sequence encodes CASSPGTFTGGLFF. The variable domain in full, completed from reference TRBV7-9 and TRBJ2-2, reads DTGVSQNPRHKITKRGQNVTFRCDPISEHNRLYWYRQTLGQGPEFLTYFQNEAQLEKSRLLSDRFSAERPKGSFSTLEIQRTEQGDSAMYLCASSPGTFTGGLFFGEGSRLTVL.

This clonotype showed up many times. The genes are TRBV25-1 and TRBJ1-2; TRBD1 might be the D (5 bases). Germline V lookup: CDR1 MGHDK, CDR2 SYGVNS. The CDR3 totals 15 residues. V shed 4 bases and J shed 6 bases, with 18 bases lying between them. CDR3 protein: CASSVQGRGDNGYTF. The CDR3 DNA sequence: TGTGCCAGCAGTGTTCAGGGTCGAGGTGATAATGGCTACACCTTC.

Turning to this clonotype: A junction end diverges from the germline sequence, so it may reflect a read error. The chain has TRBV11-1 and TRBJ1-1; tentatively, D is TRBD1 (5 bases). The CDR3 totals 15 residues. Per germline, CDR1 SGHAT and CDR2 FQDESV (reference sequence). Written as DNA, the CDR3 is TGTGCCGGCAGTGGGACGGCCACTTTGAACACTGAAGCTTTCTTT. Protein: CAGSGTATLNTEAFF.

This clonotype was counted between two and nine times. This chain links TRBV4-3 with TRBJ1-2; 10 nucleotides match TRBD1. Germline CDR1 reads LGHNA; CDR2 reads YSLEER. After removal of 0 bases from V and 4 bases from J, the junction contained 2 bases not matched to a gene. This CDR3 has 15 residues. The CDR3 loop is CASSQEGTGAYGYTF. DNA of the CDR3: TGCGCCAGCAGCCAAGAGGGGACAGGGGCCTATGGCTACACCTTC.

This clonotype came up a few times. The chain employs TRBV10-3 and TRBJ1-6, with TRBD1 as a possible D gene (5 bases). Germline V gene lookup returns CDR1 ENHRY and CDR2 SYGVKD. V was pared by 8 bases and J by 7 bases, with 9 bases between. The CDR3 is 12 amino acids. CDR3 residues: CAIRDPNSPLHF. The CDR3 DNA reads as TGTGCCATCCGGGACCCAAATTCACCCCTCCACTTT.

The chain joins TRBV2 to TRBJ2-3; TRBD1 or TRBD2 may be the D gene (5 bases each). Germline V gives CDR1 SNHLY, CDR2 FYNNEI. The V end was cut by 8 bases, the J end by 5 bases, with 17 bases between. CDR3 size: 14 residues. CDR3 region: CASGGGLARDTQYF. CDR3 bases: TGTGCCAGCGGGGGTGGTCTAGCAAGAGATACGCAGTATTTT.

The V and J genes are TRBV2 and TRBJ2-7; TRBD2 matches at 13 bases. This CDR3 spans 16 amino acids. Germline-derived CDR1 and CDR2 are SNHLY and FYNNEI. The ends lost 6 bases at V and 0 bases at J; junction bases unmatched: 5. The CDR3 DNA reads as TGTGCCAGCAGGAGGGGACTAGCGGGATACTCCTACGAGCAGTACTTC. Its protein product is CASRRGLAGYSYEQYF.

The genes are TRBV10-3 and TRBJ2-7; possibly TRBD2 for D (6 bases). The DNA matches TRBJ2-1 better at its end, which makes the J call doubtful. The germline CDR1 and CDR2 sequences are ENHRY and SYGVKD. This CDR3 has 15 residues. The CDR3 sequence: CAISESGSSYNEQFF. The CDR3 DNA follows: TGTGCCATCAGTGAGTCCGGGAGCTCCTACAATGAGCAGTTCTTC.